The clone carrying this TCR beta chain was seen many times. Its antigen is undetermined. This record belongs to a study of CD8 T cells in ankylosing spondylitis. Study results and caveats: Reported data indicate significant enrichment of disease-linked clones within matched ankylosing spondylitis synovial fluid. Clones linked to disease, bearing a CD8+ phenotype, were relatively rare in peripheral blood.

It was by quantitative 5'-RACE with molecular barcodes that TCR beta libraries were made. TCRdb redid the calling of the 5' RACE reads with MiXCR, one entry per CDR3 protein. The data contain some 25,000 distinct CDR3 sequences, 2.5% of them singletons. Looked up from germline, CDR1 is SGDLS and CDR2 is YYNGEE. J gave up 2 bases and V 0 bases, and 5 bases lay outside the gene matches. This CDR3 spans 17 amino acids. The source is a female donor with ankylosing spondylitis or in good health (not recorded which). This chain connects TRBV9 to TRBJ1-6; the match to TRBD1 covers 7 bases. Sequences were obtained from blood, either unsorted or a sorted T cell fraction (not recorded which). CDR3 in amino acids: CASSVAGDRTYNSPLHF. CDR3 bases: TGTGCCAGCAGCGTAGCAGGGGACAGAACCTATAATTCACCCCTCCACTTT.